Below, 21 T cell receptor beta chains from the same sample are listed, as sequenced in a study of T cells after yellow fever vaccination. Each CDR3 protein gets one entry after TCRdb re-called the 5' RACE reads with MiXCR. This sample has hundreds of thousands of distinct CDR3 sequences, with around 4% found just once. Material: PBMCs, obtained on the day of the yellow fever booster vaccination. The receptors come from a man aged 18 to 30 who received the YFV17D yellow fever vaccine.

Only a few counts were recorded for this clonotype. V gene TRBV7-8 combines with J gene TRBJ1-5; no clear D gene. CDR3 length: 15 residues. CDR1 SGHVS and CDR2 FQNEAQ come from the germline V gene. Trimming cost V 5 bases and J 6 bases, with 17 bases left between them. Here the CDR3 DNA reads TGTGCCAGCAGCCTCCTGGGTGGCGTCGGTCAGCCCCAGCATTTT. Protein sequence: CASSLLGGVGQPQHF.

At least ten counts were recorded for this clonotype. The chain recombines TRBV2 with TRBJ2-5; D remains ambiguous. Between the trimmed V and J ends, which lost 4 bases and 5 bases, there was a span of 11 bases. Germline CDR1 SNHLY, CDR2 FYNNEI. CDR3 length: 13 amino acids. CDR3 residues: CASSGDPRETQYF. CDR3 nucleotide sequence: TGTGCCAGCAGTGGGGATCCGCGGGAGACCCAGTACTTC.

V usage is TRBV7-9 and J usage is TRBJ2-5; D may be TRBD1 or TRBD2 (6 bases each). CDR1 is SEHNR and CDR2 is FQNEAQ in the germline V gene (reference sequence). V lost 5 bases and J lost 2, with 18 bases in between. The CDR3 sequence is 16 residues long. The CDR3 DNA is TGTGCCAGCAGCCTAAGCCTTAGGGGGGCACAAGAGACCCAGTACTTC. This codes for CASSLSLRGAQETQYF.

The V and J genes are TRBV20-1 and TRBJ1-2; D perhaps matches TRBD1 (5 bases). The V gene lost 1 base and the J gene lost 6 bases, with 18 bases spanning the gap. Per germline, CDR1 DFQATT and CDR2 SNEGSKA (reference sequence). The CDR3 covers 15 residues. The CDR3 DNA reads TGCAGTGCTAGAGCCCCGGGGGGGTACTCGGATGGCTACACCTTC. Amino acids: CSARAPGGYSDGYTF.

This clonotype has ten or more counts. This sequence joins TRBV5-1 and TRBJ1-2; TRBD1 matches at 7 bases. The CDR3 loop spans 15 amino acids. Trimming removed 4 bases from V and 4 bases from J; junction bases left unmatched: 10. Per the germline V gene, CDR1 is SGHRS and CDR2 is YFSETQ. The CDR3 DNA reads TGCGCCAGCAGCCCACGGGACAGTTTCGGCTATGGCTACACCTTC. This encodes CASSPRDSFGYGYTF.

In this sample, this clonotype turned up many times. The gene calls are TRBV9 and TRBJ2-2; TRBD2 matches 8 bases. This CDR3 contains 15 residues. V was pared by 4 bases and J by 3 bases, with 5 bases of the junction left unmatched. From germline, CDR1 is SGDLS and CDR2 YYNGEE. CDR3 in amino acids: CASSRIGGDTGELFF. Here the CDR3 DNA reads TGTGCCAGCAGCCGTATCGGGGGGGACACCGGGGAGCTGTTTTTT. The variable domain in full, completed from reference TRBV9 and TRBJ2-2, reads DSGVTQTPKHLITATGQRVTLRCSPRSGDLSVYWYQQSLDQGLQFLIQYYNGEERAKGNILERFSAQQFPDLHSELNLSSLELGDSALYFCASSRIGGDTGELFFGEGSRLTVL.

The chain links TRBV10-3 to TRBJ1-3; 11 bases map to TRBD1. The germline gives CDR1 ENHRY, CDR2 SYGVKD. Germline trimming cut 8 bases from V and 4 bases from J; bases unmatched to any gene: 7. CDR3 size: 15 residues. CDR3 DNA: TGTGCCATCGCAGGACAGGGGGCGACCGGAAACACCATATATTTT. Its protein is CAIAGQGATGNTIYF.

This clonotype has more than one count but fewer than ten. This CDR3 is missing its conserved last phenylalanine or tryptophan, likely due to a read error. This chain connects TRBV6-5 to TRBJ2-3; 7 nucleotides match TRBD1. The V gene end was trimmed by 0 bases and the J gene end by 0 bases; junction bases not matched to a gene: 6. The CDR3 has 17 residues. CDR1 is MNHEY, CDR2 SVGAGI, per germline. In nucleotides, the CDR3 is TGTGCCAGCAGTTACTCAAAAGGGGGCGCCAGCACAGATACGCAGTATATT. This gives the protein CASSYSKGGASTDTQYI.

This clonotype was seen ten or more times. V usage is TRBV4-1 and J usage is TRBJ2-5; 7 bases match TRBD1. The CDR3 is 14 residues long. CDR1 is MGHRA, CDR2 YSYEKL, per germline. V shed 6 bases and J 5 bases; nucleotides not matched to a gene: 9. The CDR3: CASRLTGSEETQYF. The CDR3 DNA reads TGCGCCAGCAGATTGACAGGGTCGGAGGAGACCCAGTACTTC.

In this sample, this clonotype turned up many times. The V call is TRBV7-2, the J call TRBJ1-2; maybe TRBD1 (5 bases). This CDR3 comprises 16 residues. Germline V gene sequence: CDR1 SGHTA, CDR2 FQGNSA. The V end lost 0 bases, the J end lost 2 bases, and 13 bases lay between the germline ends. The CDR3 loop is CASSLAAVGANYGYTF. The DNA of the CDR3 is TGTGCCAGCAGCTTAGCCGCGGTAGGGGCCAACTATGGCTACACCTTC.

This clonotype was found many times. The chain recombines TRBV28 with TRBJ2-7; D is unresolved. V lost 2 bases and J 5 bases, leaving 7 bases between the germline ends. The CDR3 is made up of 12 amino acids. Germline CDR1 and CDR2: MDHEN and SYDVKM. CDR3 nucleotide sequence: TGTGCCAGCAGTTTAGGGAATCACGAGCAGTACGTC. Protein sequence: CASSLGNHEQYV.

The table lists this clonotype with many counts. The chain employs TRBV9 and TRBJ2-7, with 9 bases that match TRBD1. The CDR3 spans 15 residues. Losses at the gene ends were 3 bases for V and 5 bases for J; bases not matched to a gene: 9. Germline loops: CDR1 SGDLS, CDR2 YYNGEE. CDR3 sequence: CASSGSTGGWNEQYF. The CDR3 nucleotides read TGTGCCAGCAGCGGATCCACAGGGGGCTGGAACGAGCAGTACTTC.

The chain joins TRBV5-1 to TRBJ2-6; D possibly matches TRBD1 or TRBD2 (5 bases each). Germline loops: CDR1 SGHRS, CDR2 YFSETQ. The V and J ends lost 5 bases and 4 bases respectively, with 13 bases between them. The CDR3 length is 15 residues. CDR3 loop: CASSPSGTGANVLTF. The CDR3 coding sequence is TGCGCCAGCAGTCCTTCAGGGACCGGGGCCAACGTCCTGACTTTC.

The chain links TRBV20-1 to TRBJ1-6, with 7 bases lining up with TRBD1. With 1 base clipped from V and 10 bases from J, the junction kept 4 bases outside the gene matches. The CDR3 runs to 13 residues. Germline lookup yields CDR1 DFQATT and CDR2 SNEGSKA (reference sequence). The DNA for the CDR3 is TGCAGTGCTAGAGTGACAGGGAGGTCACCCCTCCACTTT. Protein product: CSARVTGRSPLHF.

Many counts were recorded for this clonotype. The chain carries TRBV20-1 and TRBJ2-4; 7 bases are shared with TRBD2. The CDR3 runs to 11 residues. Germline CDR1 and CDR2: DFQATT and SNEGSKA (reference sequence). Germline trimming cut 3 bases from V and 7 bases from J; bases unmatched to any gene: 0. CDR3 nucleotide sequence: TGCAGTGCTAGGGGGGGGAACATTCAGTACTTC. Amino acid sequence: CSARGGNIQYF.

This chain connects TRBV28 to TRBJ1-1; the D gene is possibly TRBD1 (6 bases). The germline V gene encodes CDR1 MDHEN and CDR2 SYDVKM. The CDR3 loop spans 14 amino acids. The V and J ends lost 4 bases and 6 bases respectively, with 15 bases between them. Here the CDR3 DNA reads TGTGCCAGCAGTTCTGTAGCGGGGGCCCCTGAAGCTTTCTTT. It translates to CASSSVAGAPEAFF.

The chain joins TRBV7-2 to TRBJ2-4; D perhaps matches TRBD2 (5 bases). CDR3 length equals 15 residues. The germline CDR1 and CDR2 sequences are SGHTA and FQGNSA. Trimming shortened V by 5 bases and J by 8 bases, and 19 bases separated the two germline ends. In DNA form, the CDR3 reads TGTGCCAGCAGCCCCGACCCACGGTCGGAGGACATTCAGTACTTC. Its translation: CASSPDPRSEDIQYF.

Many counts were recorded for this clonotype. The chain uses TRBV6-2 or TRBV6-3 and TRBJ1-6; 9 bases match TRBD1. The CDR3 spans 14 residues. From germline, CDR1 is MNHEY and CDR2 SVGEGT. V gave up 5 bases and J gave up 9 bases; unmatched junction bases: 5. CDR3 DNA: TGTGCCAGCAGTCGACAGGGGGTGACTTCACCCCTCCACTTT. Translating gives CASSRQGVTSPLHF.

This CDR3 is CASSPYPGRSYEQYV. Written as DNA, the CDR3 is TGTGCCAGCAGCCCCTACCCGGGACGAAGCTACGAGCAGTACGTC. V is TRBV12-3 or TRBV12-4 and J is TRBJ2-7; tentatively, D is TRBD1 or TRBD2 (5 bases each). Trimming pared 6 bases from V and 3 bases from J, leaving 18 bases between. This CDR3 spans 15 amino acids.

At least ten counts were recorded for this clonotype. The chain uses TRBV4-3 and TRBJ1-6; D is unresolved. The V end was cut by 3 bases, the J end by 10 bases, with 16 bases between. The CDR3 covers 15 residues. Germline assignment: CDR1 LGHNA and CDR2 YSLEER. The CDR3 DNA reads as TGCGCCAGCAGCCAGGACCCATTTATCAACTCACCCCTCCACTTT. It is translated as CASSQDPFINSPLHF.

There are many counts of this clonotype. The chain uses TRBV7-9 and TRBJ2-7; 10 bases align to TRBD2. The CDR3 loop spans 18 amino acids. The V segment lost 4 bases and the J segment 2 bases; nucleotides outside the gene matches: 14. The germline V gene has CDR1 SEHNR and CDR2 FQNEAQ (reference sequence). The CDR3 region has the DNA TGTGCCAGCAGCTCTGCCGGGGGAGCGGGGGGGATGGCCTACGAGCAGTACTTC. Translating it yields CASSSAGGAGGMAYEQYF.